This TCR beta chain originates from a study of graft-versus-host responses after intestinal transplantation. Study context: Transplantation in recipients was multivisceral, liver-intestinal, or isolated intestinal. Each recipient received anti-thymocyte globulin induction, then tacrolimus and steroids for approximately 3 years. General study findings and limits: In patients with graft-donor T cell macrochimerism, allograft graft-versus-host to host-versus-graft clonal ratios were high. GvH clones turned up in recipient marrow; some had shown up first in ileum or blood.

Stated time point: postoperative day 105 after intestinal transplantation (dayNNNN = postoperative day). Concerning this clone: Its antigen is as yet unknown.

Sequenced by immunoSEQ multiplex PCR; TCRdb stores in-frame clones only, minus some. The table includes 9,500 to 12,000 clones, 90% to 95% detected once. Between the trimmed V and J ends, which lost 0 bases and 4 bases, there was a span of 13 bases. The germline gives CDR1 MGHRA, CDR2 YSYEKL. The CDR3 totals 16 residues. The chain couples TRBV4-1 to TRBJ2-1; D is perhaps TRBD2 (5 bases). The input for sequencing was PBMCs, taken 105 days after intestinal transplantation. The clonotype was recovered from a human patient who received an intestinal transplant, so some T cells may come from the graft donor. CDR3 region: CASSQDEGLGYNEQFF. The CDR3 nucleotides read TGCGCCAGCAGCCAAGACGAGGGCCTGGGTTACAATGAGCAGTTCTTC.